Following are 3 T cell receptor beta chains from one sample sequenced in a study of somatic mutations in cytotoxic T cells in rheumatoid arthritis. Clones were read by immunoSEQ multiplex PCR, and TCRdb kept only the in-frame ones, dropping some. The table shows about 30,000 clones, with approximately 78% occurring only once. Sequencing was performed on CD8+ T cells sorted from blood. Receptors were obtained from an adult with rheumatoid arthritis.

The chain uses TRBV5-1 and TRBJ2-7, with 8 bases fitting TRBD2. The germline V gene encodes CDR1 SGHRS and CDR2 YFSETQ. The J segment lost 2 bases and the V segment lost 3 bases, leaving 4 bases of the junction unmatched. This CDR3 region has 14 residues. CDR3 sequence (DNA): TGCGCCAGCAGCTCGGGGGGGGTCACCTACGAGCAGTACTTC. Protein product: CASSSGGVTYEQYF.

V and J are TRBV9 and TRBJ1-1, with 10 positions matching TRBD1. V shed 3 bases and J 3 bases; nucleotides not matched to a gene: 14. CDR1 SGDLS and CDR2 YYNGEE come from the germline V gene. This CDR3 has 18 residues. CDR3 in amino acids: CASSEPLGTGDGDTEAFF. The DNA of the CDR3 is TGTGCCAGCAGCGAACCCTTGGGGACAGGGGATGGGGACACTGAAGCTTTCTTT.

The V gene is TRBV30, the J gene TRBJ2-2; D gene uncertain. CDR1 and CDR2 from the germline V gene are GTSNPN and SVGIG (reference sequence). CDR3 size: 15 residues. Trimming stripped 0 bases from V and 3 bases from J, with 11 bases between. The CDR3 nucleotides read TGTGCCTGGAGTGTACGACACGCCGACACCGGGGAGCTGTTTTTT. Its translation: CAWSVRHADTGELFF.